The clone carrying this T cell receptor (beta chain) came up a few times. Its cognate antigen is unknown. Here immunoSEQ multiplex PCR was the method, and the copy in TCRdb shows in-frame clones only, minus some. The data hold about 32,000 clones, with around 86% observed a single time. The sample is drawn from a study of T cells in narcolepsy. General study findings and limits: Blood of same and different patients, but not healthy controls, reportedly held recurring autoreactive clonotypes.

Trimming removed 1 base from V and 3 bases from J, with 17 bases in between. Germline V CDR1 and CDR2: SGHDT, YYEEEE. CDR3 length: 17 residues. The receptor was derived from a human donor in good health. Sequencing input: memory (CD45RA-) CD4+ T cells from blood. The chain recombines TRBV5-6 with TRBJ1-3; D might be TRBD1 (5 bases). The CDR3 here is CASSLRSAGGNGNTIYF. CDR3 coding DNA: TGTGCCAGCAGCTTGCGATCGGCCGGGGGGAATGGAAACACCATATATTTT.